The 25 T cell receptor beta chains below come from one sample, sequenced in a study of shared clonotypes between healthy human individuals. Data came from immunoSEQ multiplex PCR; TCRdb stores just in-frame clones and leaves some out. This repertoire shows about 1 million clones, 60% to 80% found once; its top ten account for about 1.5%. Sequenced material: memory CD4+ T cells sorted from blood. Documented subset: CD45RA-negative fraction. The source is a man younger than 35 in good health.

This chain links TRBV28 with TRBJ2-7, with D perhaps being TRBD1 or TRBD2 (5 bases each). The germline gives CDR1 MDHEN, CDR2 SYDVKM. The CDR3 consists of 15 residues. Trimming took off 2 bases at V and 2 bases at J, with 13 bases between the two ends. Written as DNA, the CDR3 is TGTGCCAGCAGTTTACTAGGGACCTCAGCCTACGAGCAGTACTTC. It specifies CASSLLGTSAYEQYF.

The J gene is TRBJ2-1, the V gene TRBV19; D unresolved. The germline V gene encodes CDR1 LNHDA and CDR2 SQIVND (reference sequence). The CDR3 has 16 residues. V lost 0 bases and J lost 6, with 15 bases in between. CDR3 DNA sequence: TGTGCCAGTAGTATAGATCCTGCCCCGATTGCCAATGAGCAGTTCTTC. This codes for CASSIDPAPIANEQFF.

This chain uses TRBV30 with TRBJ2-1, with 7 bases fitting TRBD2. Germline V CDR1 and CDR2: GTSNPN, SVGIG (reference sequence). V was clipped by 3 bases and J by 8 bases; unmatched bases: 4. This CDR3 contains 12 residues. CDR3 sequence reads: CAWRRLAHEQFF. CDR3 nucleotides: TGTGCCTGGAGAAGACTAGCTCATGAGCAGTTCTTC.

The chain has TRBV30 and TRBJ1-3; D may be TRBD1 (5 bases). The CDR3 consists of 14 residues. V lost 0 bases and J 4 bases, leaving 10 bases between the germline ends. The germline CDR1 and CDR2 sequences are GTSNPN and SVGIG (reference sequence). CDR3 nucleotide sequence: TGTGCCTGGAGTGTATCGGGGGTCGGAAACACCATATATTTT. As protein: CAWSVSGVGNTIYF.

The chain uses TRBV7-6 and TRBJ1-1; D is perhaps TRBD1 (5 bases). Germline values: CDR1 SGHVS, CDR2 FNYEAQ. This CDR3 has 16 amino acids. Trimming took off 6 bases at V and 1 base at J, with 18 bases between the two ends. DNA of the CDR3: TGTGCCAGCAGTCGAGCGGGGGGAGTGGGGAACACTGAAGCTTTCTTT. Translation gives CASSRAGGVGNTEAFF.

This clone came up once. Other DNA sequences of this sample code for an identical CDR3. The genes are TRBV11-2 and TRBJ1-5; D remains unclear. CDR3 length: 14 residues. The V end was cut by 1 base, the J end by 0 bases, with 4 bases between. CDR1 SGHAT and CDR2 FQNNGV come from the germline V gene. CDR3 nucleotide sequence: TGTGCCAGCAGCTTAGGCAATAGCAATCAGCCCCAGCATTTT. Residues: CASSLGNSNQPQHF. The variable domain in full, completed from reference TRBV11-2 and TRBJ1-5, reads EAGVAQSPRYKIIEKRQSVAFWCNPISGHATLYWYQQILGQGPKLLIQFQNNGVVDDSQLPKDRFSAERLKGVDSTLKIQPAKLEDSAVYLCASSLGNSNQPQHFGDGTRLSIL.

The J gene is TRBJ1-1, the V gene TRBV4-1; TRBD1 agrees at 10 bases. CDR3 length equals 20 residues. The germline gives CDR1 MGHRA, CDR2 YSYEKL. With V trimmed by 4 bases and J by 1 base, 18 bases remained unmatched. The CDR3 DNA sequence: TGCGCCAGCAGCCTGGCGGGACAGGGGATGTGGGGTACGAAGAACACTGAAGCTTTCTTT. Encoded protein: CASSLAGQGMWGTKNTEAFF.

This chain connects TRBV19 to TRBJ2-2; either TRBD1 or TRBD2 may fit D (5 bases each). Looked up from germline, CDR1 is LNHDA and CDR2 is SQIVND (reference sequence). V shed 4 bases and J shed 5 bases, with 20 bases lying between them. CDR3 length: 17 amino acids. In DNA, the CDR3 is TGTGCCAGTAGTAACCGTTGGGACGGATTTGCGACCGGGGAGCTGTTTTTT. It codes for CASSNRWDGFATGELFF. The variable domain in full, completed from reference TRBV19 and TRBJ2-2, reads DGGITQSPKYLFRKEGQNVTLSCEQNLNHDAMYWYRQDPGQGLRLIYYSQIVNDFQKGDIAEGYSVSREKKESFPLTVTSAQKNPTAFYLCASSNRWDGFATGELFFGEGSRLTVL.

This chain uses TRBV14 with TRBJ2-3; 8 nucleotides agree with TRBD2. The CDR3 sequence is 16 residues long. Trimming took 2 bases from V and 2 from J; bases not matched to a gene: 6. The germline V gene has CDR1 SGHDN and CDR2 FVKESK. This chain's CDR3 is CASSQLPGGPTDTQYF. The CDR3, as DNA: TGTGCCAGCAGCCAACTGCCGGGGGGGCCCACAGATACGCAGTATTTT.

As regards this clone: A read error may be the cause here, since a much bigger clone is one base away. CDR3 protein: CASSQDGPGETQYF. CDR3 sequence (DNA): TGCGCCAGCAGCCAAGATGGACCGGGAGAGACCCAGTACTTC. This chain links TRBV4-1 with TRBJ2-5; D is unclear. Germline CDR1 MGHRA, CDR2 YSYEKL. This CDR3 comprises 14 residues. Trimming pared 0 bases from V and 4 bases from J, leaving 9 bases between.

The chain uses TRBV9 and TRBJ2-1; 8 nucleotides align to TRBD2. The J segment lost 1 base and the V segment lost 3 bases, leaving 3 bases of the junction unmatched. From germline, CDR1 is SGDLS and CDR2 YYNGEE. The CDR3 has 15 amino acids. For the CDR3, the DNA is TGTGCCAGCAGCGAGACTAGCGTGTCCTACAATGAGCAGTTCTTC. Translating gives CASSETSVSYNEQFF.

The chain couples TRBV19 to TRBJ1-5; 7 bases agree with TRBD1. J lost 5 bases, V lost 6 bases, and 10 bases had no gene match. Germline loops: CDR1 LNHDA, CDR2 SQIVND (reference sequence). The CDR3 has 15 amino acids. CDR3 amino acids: CASREDRRVDQPQHF. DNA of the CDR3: TGTGCCAGTAGGGAGGACAGGCGGGTGGATCAGCCCCAGCATTTT.

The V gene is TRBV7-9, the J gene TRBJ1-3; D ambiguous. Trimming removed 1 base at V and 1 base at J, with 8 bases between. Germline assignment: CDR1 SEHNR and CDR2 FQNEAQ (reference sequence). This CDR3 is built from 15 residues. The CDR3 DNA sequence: TGTGCCAGCAGCTTAGGCCGGGCATCTGGAAACACCATATATTTT. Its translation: CASSLGRASGNTIYF. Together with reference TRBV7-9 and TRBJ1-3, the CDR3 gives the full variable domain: DTGVSQNPRHKITKRGQNVTFRCDPISEHNRLYWYRQTLGQGPEFLTYFQNEAQLEKSRLLSDRFSAERPKGSFSTLEIQRTEQGDSAMYLCASSLGRASGNTIYFGEGSWLTVV.

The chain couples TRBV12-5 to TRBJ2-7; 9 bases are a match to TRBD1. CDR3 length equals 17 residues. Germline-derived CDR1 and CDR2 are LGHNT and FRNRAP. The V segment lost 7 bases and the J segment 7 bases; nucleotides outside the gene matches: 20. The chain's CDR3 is CASAFRTGESPLAEQYF. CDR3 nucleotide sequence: TGTGCTAGTGCCTTCAGGACAGGGGAATCCCCGTTGGCTGAGCAGTACTTC.

The CDR3 DNA is TGCGCCAGCATTCTCGAGGGGGGAACTGAAGCTTTCTTT. It is translated as CASILEGGTEAFF. The chain couples TRBV10-2 to TRBJ1-1; the D gene is possibly TRBD1 (6 bases). Germline CDR1 WSHSY, CDR2 SAAADI. V lost 7 bases to trimming and J lost 5 bases, with 14 bases between them. The CDR3 has 13 amino acids.

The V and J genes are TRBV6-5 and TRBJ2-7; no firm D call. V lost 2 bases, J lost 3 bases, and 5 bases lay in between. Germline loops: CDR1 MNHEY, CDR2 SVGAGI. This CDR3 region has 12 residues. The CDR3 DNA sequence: TGTGCCAGCAGTTACCCTCACTACGAGCAGTACTTC. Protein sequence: CASSYPHYEQYF.

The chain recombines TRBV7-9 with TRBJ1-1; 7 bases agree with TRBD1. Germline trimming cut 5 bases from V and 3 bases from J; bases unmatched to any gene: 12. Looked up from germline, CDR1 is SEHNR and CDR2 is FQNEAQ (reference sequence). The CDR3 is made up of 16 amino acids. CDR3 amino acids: CASSPSGGRGDTEAFF. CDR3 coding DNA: TGTGCCAGCAGCCCCTCCGGCGGCAGGGGGGACACTGAAGCTTTCTTT.

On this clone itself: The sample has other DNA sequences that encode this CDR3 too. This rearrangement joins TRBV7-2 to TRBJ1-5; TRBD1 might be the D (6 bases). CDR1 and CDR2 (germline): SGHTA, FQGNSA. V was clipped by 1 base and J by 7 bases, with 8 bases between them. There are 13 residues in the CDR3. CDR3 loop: CASSLDQGQPQHF. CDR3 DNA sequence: TGTGCCAGCAGCTTAGATCAGGGGCAGCCCCAGCATTTT. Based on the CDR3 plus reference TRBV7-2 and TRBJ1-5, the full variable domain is GAGVSQSPSNKVTEKGKDVELRCDPISGHTALYWYRQSLGQGLEFLIYFQGNSAPDKSGLPSDRFSAERTGGSVSTLTIQRTQQEDSAVYLCASSLDQGQPQHFGDGTRLSIL.

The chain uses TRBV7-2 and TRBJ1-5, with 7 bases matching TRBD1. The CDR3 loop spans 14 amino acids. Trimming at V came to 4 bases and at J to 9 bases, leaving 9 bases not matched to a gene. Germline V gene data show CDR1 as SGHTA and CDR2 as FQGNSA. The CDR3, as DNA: TGTGCCAGCAGCTCAGGACAGGCCCATGGGCCCCAGCATTTT. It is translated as CASSSGQAHGPQHF.

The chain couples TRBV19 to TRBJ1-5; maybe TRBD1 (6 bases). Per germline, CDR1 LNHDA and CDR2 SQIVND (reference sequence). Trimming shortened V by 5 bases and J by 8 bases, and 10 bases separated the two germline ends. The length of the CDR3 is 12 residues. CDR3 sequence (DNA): TGTGCCAGTAGTTCCCCAGGGGAGCCCCAGCATTTT. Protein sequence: CASSSPGEPQHF.

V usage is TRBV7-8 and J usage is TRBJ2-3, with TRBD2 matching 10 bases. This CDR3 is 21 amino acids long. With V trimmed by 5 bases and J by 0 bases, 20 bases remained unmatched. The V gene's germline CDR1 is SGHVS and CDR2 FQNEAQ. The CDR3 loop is CASSPDTFGLAVIPSTDTQYF. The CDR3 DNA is TGTGCCAGCAGCCCAGACACATTCGGACTAGCGGTGATACCTAGCACAGATACGCAGTATTTT.

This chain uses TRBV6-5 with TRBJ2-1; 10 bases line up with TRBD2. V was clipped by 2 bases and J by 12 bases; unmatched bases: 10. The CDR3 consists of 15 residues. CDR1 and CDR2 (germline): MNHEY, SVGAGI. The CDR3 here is CASSYSAGLARGQFF. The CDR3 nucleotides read TGTGCCAGCAGTTACAGTGCGGGACTAGCGCGCGGGCAGTTCTTC.

This chain's CDR3 is CASSPRGAGGFVEQYF. For the CDR3, the DNA is TGTGCCAGCAGCCCTAGGGGGGCGGGAGGGTTTGTCGAGCAGTACTTC. The V gene is TRBV7-2, the J gene TRBJ2-7, with 9 bases fitting TRBD2. The J segment lost 6 bases and the V segment lost 5 bases, leaving 14 bases of the junction unmatched. The CDR3 spans 16 residues. Germline values: CDR1 SGHTA, CDR2 FQGNSA. Drawing the rest from reference TRBV7-2 and TRBJ2-7, the complete variable domain is GAGVSQSPSNKVTEKGKDVELRCDPISGHTALYWYRQSLGQGLEFLIYFQGNSAPDKSGLPSDRFSAERTGGSVSTLTIQRTQQEDSAVYLCASSPRGAGGFVEQYFGPGTRLTVT.

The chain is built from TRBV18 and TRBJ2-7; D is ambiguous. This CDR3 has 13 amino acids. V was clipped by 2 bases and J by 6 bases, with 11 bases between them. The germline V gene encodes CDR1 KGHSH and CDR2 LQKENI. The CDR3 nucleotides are TGTGCCAGCTCACCATTACCCCAGGTCGAGCAGTACTTC. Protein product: CASSPLPQVEQYF.

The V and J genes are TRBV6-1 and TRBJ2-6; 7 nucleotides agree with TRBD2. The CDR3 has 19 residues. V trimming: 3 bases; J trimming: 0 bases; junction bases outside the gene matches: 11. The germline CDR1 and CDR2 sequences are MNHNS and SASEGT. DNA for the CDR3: TGTGCCAGCAGTGAGAGGCCCCCGGGGGGATCCTCTGGGGCCAACGTCCTGACTTTC. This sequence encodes CASSERPPGGSSGANVLTF.